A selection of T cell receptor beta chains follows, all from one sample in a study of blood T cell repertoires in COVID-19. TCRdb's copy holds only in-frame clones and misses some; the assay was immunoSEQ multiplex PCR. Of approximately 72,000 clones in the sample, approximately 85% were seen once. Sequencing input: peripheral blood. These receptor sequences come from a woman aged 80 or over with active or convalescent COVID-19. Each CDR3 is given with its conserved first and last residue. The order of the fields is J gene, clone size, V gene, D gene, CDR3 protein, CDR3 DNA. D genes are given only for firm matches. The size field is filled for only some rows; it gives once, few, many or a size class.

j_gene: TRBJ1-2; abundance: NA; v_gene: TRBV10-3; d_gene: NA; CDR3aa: CAISEPEGAGGYTF; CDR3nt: TGTGCCATCAGTGAGCCCGAAGGGGCGGGGGGCTACACCTTC
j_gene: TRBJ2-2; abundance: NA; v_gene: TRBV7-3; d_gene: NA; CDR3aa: CASSLRGTGELFF; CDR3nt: TGTGCCAGCAGCTTACGCGGCACCGGGGAGCTGTTTTTT
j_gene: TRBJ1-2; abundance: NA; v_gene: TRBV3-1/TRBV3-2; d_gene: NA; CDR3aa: CASSHTSGAGAVYGYTF; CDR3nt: TGTGCCAGCAGCCACACGTCCGGTGCAGGGGCTGTTTATGGCTACACCTTC
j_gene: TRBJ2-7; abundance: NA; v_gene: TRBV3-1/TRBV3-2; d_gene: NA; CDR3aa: CASSPSSYEQYF; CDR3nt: TGTGCCAGCAGCCCCAGCTCCTACGAGCAGTACTTC
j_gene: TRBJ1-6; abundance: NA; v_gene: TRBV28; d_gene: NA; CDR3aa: CASSTGPPRNSPLHF; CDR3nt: TGTGCCAGCAGTACAGGGCCTCCAAGGAATTCACCCCTCCACTTT
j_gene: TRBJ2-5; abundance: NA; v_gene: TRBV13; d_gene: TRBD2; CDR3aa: CASSLGPASGGARETQYF; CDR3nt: TGTGCCAGCAGCTTAGGTCCCGCTAGCGGGGGGGCGAGGGAGACCCAGTACTTC
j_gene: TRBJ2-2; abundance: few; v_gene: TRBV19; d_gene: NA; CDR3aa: CASSASGTGELFF; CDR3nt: TGTGCCAGTAGTGCGTCCGGCACCGGGGAGCTGTTTTTT
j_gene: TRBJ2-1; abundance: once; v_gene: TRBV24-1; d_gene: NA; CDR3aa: CATSDEDEQFF; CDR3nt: TGTGCCACCAGTGATGAGGATGAGCAGTTCTTC
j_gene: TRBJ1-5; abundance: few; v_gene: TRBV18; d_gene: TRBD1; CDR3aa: CASSVDRDNQPQHF; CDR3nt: TGTGCCAGCTCAGTAGACAGGGACAATCAGCCCCAGCATTTT
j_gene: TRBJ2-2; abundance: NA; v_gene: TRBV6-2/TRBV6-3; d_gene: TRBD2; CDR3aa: CASSYYLTSGVNTGELFF; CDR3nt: TGTGCCAGCAGTTACTACCTGACTAGCGGGGTTAACACCGGGGAGCTGTTTTTT
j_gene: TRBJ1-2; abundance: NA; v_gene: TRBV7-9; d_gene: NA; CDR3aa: CASSLVGGIGDGYTF; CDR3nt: TGTGCCAGCAGCTTAGTCGGGGGTATAGGTGATGGCTACACCTTC
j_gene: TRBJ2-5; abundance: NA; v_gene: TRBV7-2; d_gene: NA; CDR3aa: CASSSRTNQETQYF; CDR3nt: TGTGCCAGCAGCTCAAGGACTAACCAAGAGACCCAGTACTTC
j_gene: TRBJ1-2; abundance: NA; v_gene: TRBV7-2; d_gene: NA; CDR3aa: CASSHVRLRENGYTF; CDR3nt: TGTGCCAGCAGCCACGTCAGGCTCAGGGAAAATGGCTACACCTTC
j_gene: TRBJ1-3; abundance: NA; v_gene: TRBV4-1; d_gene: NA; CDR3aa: CASSLRGFSGNTIYF; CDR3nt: TGCGCCAGCAGCCTAAGGGGATTTTCTGGAAACACCATATATTTT
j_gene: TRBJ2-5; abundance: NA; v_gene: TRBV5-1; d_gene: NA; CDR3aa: CASSTLQGVIRETQYF; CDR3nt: TGCGCCAGCAGCACCTTACAGGGAGTTATTCGGGAGACCCAGTACTTC
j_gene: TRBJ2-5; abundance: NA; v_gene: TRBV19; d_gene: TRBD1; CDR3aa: CASSARDRGFQETQYF; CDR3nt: TGTGCCAGTAGTGCCCGGGACAGGGGGTTCCAAGAGACCCAGTACTTC
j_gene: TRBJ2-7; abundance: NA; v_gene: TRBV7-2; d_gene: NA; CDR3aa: CASSFLSYEQYF; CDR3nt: TGTGCCAGCAGCTTTCTTTCCTACGAGCAGTACTTC
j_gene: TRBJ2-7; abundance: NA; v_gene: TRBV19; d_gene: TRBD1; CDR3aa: CASSISQGAGHEQYF; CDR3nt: TGTGCCAGTAGTATCTCACAGGGGGCAGGCCACGAGCAGTACTTC
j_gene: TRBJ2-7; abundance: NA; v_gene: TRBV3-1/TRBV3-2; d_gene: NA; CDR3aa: CASSQGFRGLLYTNYEQYF; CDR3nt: TGTGCCAGCAGCCAAGGCTTTAGAGGACTCTTATACACAAACTACGAGCAGTACTTC
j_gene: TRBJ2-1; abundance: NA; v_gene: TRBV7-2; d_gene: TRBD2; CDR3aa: CASTPVAGGYNEQFF; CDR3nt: TGTGCCAGCACCCCAGTGGCGGGGGGTTACAATGAGCAGTTCTTC
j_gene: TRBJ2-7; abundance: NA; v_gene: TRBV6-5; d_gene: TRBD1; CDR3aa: CASRPWDRGNEQYF; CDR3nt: TGTGCCAGCCGCCCTTGGGACAGGGGTAACGAGCAGTACTTC
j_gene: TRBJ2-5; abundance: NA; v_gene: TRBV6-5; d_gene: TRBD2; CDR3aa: CASSYGGGMETQYF; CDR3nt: TGTGCCAGCAGTTACGGCGGGGGGATGGAGACCCAGTACTTC
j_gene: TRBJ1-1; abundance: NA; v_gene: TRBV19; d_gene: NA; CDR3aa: CASSLLTTLNTEAFF; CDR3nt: TGTGCCAGTAGTTTACTAACAACATTGAACACTGAAGCTTTCTTT
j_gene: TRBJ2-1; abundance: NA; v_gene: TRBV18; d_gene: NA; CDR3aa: CASSPVQGPNNEQFF; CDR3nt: TGTGCCAGCTCACCTGTCCAGGGCCCAAACAATGAGCAGTTCTTC
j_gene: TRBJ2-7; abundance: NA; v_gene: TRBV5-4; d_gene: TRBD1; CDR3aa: CASSISGTGAPLEYF; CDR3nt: TGTGCCAGCAGCATATCCGGGACAGGGGCCCCGCTTGAGTACTTC
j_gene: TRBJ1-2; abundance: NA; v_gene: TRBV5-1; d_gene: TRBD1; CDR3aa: CASSPRTGNYGYTF; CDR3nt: TGCGCCAGCAGCCCGCGGACAGGGAACTATGGCTACACCTTC
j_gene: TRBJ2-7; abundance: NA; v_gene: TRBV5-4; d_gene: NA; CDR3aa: CASSLGGVSSYEQYF; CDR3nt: TGTGCCAGCAGCTTGGGCGGGGTTAGCTCCTACGAGCAGTACTTC
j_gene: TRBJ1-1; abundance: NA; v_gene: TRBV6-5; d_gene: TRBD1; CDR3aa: CASSPGTGNTEAFF; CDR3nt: TGTGCCAGCAGCCCCGGGACAGGGAACACTGAAGCTTTCTTT
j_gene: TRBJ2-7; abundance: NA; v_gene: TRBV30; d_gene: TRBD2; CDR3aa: CAWSVGTSNEQYF; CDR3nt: TGTGCCTGGAGTGTAGGGACTAGCAACGAGCAGTACTTC
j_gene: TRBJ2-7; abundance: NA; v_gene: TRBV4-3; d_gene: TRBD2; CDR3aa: CASSQGLAGFYEQYF; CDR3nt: TGCGCCAGCAGCCAAGGCCTAGCGGGGTTTTACGAGCAGTACTTC
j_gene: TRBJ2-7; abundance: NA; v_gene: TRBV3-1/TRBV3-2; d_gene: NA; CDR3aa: CASSRWGDEQYF; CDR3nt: TGTGCCAGCAGCCGTTGGGGAGACGAGCAGTACTTC
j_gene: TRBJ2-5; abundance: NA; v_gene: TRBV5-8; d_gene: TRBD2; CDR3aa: CASSLGRGGQETQYF; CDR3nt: TGTGCCAGCAGCTTAGGGCGGGGGGGCCAAGAGACCCAGTACTTC
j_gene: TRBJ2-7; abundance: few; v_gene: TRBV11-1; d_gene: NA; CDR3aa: CASSLVAGYEQYF; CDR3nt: TGTGCCAGCAGCTTAGTGGCGGGCTACGAGCAGTACTTC
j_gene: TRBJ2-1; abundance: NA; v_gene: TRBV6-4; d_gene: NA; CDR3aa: CASSLSQGEYNEQFF; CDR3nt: TGTGCCAGCAGTTTGTCACAGGGAGAATACAATGAGCAGTTCTTC
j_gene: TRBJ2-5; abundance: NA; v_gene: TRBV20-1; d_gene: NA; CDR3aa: CSASTGGVIGETQYF; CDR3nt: TGCAGTGCTAGTACCGGCGGGGTGATAGGAGAGACCCAGTACTTC
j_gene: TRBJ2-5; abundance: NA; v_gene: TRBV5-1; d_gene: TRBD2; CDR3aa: CASSFGTSDKETQYF; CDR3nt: TGCGCCAGCAGCTTCGGGACTAGCGATAAAGAGACCCAGTACTTC
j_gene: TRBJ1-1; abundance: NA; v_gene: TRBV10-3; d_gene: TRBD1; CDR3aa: CAISGTGMNTEAFF; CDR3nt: TGTGCCATCAGTGGGACAGGTATGAACACTGAAGCTTTCTTT
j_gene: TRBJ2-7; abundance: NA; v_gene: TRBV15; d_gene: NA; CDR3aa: CATSKPGSYEQYF; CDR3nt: TGTGCCACCAGCAAGCCAGGATCCTACGAGCAGTACTTC
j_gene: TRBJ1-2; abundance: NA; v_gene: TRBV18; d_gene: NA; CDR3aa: CASSAEGANYGYTF; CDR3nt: TGTGCCAGCTCGGCCGAGGGAGCTAACTATGGCTACACCTTC
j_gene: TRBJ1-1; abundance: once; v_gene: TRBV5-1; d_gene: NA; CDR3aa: CASSLDIRLEAFF; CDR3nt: TGCGCCAGCAGCTTGGACATTAGACTTGAAGCTTTCTTT
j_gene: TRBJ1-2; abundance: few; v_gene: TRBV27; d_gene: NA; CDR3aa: CASSFGGWGGYTF; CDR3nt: TGTGCCAGCAGTTTCGGGGGTTGGGGTGGCTACACCTTC
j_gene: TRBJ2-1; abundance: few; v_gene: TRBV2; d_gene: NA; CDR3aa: CASNSKFGEQFF; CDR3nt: TGTGCCAGCAACTCCAAGTTCGGTGAGCAGTTCTTC